The clone carrying this T cell receptor (beta chain) appeared once. Germline V gene lookup returns CDR1 LNHDA and CDR2 SQIVND (reference sequence). CDR3 length equals 17 residues. V lost 2 bases and J lost 3; bases outside the gene matches: 12. Clones were read by immunoSEQ multiplex PCR, and TCRdb kept only the in-frame ones, dropping some. There are some 100,000 clones in the sample; approximately 94% occur only once, and approximately 0.88% lies in the top ten. The sample belongs to a study of T cell changes during pregnancy in multiple sclerosis. The origin of this receptor is a female donor with multiple sclerosis, enrolled in a pregnancy study. The sample in question was peripheral blood, obtained before pregnancy. The chain is built from TRBV19 and TRBJ1-1; 7 nucleotides agree with TRBD1. The CDR3 sequence: CASSIYWTGGSDTEAFF. DNA of the CDR3: TGTGCCAGTAGTATATATTGGACAGGAGGGTCGGACACTGAAGCTTTCTTT. The whole variable domain, filled in from reference TRBV19 and TRBJ1-1, reads DGGITQSPKYLFRKEGQNVTLSCEQNLNHDAMYWYRQDPGQGLRLIYYSQIVNDFQKGDIAEGYSVSREKKESFPLTVTSAQKNPTAFYLCASSIYWTGGSDTEAFFGQGTRLTVV.